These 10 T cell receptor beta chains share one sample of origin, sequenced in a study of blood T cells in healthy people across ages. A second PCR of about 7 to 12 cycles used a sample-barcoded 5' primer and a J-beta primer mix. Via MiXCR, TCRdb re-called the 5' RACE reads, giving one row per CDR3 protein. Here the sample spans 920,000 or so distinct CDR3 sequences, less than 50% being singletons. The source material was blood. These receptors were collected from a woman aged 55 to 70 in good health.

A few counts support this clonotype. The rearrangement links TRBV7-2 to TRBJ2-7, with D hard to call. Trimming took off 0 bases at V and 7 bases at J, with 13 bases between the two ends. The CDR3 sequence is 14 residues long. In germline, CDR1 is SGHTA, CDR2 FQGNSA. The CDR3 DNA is TGTGCCAGCAGCTTAGCGTTGGGAATCGATGAGCAGTACTTC. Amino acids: CASSLALGIDEQYF.

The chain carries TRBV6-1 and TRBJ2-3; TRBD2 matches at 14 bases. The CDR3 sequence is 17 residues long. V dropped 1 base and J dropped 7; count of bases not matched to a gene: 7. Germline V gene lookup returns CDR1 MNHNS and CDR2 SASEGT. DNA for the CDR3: TGTGCCAGCAGTGAAGTGGCCGGGACTAGCGGGAGCAATACGCAGTATTTT. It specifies CASSEVAGTSGSNTQYF.

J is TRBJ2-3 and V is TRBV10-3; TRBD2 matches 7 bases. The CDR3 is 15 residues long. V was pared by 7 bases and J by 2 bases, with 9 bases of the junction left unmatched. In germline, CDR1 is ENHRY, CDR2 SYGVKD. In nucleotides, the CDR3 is TGTGCCATCACGGCTAGCGGATCTTACACAGATACGCAGTATTTT. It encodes CAITASGSYTDTQYF.

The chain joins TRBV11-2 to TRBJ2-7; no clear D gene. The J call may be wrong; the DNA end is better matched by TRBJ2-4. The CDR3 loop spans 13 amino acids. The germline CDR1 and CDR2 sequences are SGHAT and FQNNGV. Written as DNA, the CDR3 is TGTGCCAGCAGCTTAGATCGGCCCCACATTCAGTACTTC. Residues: CASSLDRPHIQYF.

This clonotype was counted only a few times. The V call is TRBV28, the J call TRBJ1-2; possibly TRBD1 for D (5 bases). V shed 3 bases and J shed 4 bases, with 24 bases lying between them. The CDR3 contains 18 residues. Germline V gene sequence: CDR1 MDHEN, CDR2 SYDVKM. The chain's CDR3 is CASSLYVGGTPTFYGYTF. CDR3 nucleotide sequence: TGTGCCAGCAGTTTGTATGTTGGAGGGACTCCAACGTTCTATGGCTACACCTTC.

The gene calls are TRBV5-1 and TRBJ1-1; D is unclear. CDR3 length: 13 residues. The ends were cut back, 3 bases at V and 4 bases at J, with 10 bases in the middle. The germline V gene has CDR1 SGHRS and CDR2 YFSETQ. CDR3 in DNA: TGCGCCAGCAGCTCGATGATTGGCACTGAAGCTTTCTTT. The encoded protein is CASSSMIGTEAFF. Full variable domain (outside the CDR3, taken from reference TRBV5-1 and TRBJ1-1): KAGVTQTPRYLIKTRGQQVTLSCSPISGHRSVSWYQQTPGQGLQFLFEYFSETQRNKGNFPGRFSGRQFSNSRSEMNVSTLELGDSALYLCASSSMIGTEAFFGQGTRLTVV.

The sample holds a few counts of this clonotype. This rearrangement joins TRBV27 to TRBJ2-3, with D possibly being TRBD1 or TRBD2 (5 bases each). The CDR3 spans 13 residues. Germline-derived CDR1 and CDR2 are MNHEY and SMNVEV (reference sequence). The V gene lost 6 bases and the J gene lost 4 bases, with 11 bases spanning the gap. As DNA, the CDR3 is TGTGCCAGCAGCTCTAGGGACGCAGATACGCAGTATTTT. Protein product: CASSSRDADTQYF.

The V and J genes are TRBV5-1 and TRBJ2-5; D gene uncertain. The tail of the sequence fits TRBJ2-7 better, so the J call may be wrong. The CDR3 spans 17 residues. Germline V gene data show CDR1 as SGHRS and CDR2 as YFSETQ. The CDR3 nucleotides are TGCGCCAGCAGCTTGAATTGGGTCGGCGATTCAACCTACGAGCAGTACTTC. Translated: CASSLNWVGDSTYEQYF.

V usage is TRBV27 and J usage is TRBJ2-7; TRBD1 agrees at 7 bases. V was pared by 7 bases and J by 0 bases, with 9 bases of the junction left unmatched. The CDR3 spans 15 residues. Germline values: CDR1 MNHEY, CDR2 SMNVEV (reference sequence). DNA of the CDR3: TGTGCCAGCACCGTAGTACAGGGGCGCTCCTACGAGCAGTACTTC. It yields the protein CASTVVQGRSYEQYF.

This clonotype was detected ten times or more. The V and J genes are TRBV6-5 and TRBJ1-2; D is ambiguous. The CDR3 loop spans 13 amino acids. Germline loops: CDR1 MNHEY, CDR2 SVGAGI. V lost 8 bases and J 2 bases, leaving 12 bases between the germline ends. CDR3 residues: CASGLGSNYGYTF. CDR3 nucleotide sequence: TGTGCCAGCGGGCTGGGCAGCAACTATGGCTACACCTTC.